This TCR beta chain was sequenced during a study of blood T cell repertoires in COVID-19. The wider study: Samples taken during acute and convalescent COVID-19 were collected in the United States, Italy and Spain.

Assay used: immunoSEQ multiplex PCR; TCRdb lists only in-frame clones, some missing. The profile covers fewer than 600,000 clones, with more than 75% appearing a single time and approximately 2% taken by the ten largest. Residents of 24 US areas, aged 18 to 89 years, made up the participants. Donors were grouped by their self-reported clinical history. Recovered participants had two consecutive negative NP/OP PCR tests, healthcare professional clearance, or symptom resolution. The receptor's source is a woman aged 40 to 50 who had recovered from COVID-19. Sequencing was performed on PBMCs or T cells enriched from blood (not recorded which).

In nucleotides, the CDR3 is TGTGCCAGCAGCCCGGGACAAAACCAGGCCGATACGCAGTATTTT. Translation: CASSPGQNQADTQYF. The chain recombines TRBV13 with TRBJ2-3; D might be TRBD1 (6 bases). Trimming took 5 bases from V and 6 from J, leaving 18 bases between them. In germline, CDR1 is PRHDT, CDR2 FYEKMQ (reference sequence). The CDR3 contains 15 residues.